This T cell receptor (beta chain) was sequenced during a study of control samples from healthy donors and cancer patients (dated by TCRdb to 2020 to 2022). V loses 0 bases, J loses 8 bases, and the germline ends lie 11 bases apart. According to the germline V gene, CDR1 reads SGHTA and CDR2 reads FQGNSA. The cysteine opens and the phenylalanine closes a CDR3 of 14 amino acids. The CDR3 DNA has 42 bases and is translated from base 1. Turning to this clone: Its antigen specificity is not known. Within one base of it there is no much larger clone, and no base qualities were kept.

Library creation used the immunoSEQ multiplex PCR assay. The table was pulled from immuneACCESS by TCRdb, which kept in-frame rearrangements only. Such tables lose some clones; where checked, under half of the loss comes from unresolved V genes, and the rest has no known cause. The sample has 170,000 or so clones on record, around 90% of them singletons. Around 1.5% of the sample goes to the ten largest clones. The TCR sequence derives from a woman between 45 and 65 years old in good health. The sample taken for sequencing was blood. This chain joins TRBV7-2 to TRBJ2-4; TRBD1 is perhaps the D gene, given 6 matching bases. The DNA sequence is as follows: TGTGCCAGCAGCTTAGCAGGGGGAAGTTACATTCAGTACTTC. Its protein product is CASSLAGGSYIQYF.